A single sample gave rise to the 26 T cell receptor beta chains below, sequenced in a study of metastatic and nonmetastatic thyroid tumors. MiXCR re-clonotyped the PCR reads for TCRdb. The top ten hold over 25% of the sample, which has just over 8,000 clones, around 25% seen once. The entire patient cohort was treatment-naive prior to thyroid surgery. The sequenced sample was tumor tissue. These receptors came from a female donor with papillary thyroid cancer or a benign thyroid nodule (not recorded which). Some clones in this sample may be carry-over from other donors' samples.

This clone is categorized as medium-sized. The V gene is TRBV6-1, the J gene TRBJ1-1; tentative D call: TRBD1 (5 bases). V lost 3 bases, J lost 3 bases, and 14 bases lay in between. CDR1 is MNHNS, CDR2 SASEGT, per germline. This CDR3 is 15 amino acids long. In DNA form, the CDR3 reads TGTGCCAGCAGTGAGAAAACTGGACAATACACTGAAGCTTTCTTT. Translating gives CASSEKTGQYTEAFF.

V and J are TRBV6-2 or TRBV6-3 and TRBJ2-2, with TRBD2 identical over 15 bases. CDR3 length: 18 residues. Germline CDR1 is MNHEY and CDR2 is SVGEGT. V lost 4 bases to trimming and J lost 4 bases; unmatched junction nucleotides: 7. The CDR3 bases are TGTGCCAGCAGTTTCGGACTAGCGGGGGGGCTTGTCACCGGGGAGCTGTTTTTT. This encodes CASSFGLAGGLVTGELFF.

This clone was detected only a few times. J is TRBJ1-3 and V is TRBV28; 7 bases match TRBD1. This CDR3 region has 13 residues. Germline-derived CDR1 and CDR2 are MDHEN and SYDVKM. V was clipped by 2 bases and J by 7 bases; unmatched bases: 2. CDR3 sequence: CASSLIQGNTIYF. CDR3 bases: TGTGCCAGCAGTTTAATACAGGGGAACACCATATATTTT.

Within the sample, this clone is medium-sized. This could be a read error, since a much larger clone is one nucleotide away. The CDR3 DNA sequence: TGTGCCAGCAGAAGAACAGGGTTAAACCATGGCTACACCTTC. Protein product: CASRRTGLNHGYTF. This sequence joins TRBV28 and TRBJ1-2, with D tentatively TRBD1 (6 bases). The length of the CDR3 is 14 residues. The V end was cut by 6 bases, the J end by 6 bases, with 17 bases between. Germline CDR1 is MDHEN and CDR2 is SYDVKM.

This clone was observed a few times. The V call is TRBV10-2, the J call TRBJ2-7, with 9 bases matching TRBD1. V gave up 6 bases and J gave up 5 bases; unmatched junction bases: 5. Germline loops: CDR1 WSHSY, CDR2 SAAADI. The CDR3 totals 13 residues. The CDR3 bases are TGCGCCAGCAGAGGACAGGGGTACAACGAGCAGTACTTC. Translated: CASRGQGYNEQYF.

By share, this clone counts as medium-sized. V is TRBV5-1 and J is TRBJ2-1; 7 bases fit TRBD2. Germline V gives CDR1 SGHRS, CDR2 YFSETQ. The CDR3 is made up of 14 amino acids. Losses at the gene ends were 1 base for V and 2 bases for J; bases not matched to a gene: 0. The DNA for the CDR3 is TGCGCCAGCAGCTTGAGCGGGGCCTACAATGAGCAGTTCTTC. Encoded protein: CASSLSGAYNEQFF. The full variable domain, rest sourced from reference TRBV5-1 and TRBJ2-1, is KAGVTQTPRYLIKTRGQQVTLSCSPISGHRSVSWYQQTPGQGLQFLFEYFSETQRNKGNFPGRFSGRQFSNSRSEMNVSTLELGDSALYLCASSLSGAYNEQFFGPGTRLTVL.

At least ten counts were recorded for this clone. The CDR3 loop is CASTDGQGPNEQFF. The CDR3 region has the DNA TGCGCCAGCACCGACGGACAGGGGCCCAATGAGCAGTTCTTC. This chain connects TRBV10-2 to TRBJ2-1; 9 bases agree with TRBD1. There are 14 residues in the CDR3. CDR1 and CDR2 from the germline V gene are WSHSY and SAAADI. Trimming took 7 bases from V and 6 from J; bases not matched to a gene: 7.

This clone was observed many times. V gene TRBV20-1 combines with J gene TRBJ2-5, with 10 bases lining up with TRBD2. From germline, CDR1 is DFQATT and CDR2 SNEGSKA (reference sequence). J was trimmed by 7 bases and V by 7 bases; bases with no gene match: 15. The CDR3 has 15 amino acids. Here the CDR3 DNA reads TGCAGTGGGCTAGCGGGGGACAGGTTGAGGGGGACCCAGTACTTC. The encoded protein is CSGLAGDRLRGTQYF.

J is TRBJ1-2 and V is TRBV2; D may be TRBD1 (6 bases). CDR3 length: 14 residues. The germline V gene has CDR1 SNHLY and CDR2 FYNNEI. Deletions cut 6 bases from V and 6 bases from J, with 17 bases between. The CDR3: CASRRDTAWDGYTF. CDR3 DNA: TGTGCCAGCAGACGGGACACCGCCTGGGATGGCTACACCTTC.

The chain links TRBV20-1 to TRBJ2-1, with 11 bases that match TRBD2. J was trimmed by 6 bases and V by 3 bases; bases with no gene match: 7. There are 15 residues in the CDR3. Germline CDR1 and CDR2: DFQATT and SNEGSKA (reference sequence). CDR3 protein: CSARPTSGKVNEQFF. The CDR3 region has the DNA TGCAGTGCTAGGCCGACTAGCGGGAAGGTCAATGAGCAGTTCTTC.

Here the CDR3 reads CADGRRGTDTQYF. DNA for the CDR3: TGTGCAGACGGGCGGAGGGGGACAGATACGCAGTATTTT. V and J are TRBV6-2 or TRBV6-3 and TRBJ2-3; D tentatively reads TRBD1 or TRBD2 (6 bases each). Germline CDR1 reads MNHEY; CDR2 reads SVGEGT. The CDR3 runs 13 residues.

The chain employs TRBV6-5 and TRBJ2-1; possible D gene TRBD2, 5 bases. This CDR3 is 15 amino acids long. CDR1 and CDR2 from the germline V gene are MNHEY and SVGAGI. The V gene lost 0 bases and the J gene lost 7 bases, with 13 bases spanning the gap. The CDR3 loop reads CASSYSTVGRNEQFF. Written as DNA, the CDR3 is TGTGCCAGCAGTTACTCGACGGTAGGGAGAAATGAGCAGTTCTTC.

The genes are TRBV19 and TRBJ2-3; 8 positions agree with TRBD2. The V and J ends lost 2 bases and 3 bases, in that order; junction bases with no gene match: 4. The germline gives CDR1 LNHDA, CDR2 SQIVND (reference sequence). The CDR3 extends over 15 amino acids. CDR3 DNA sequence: TGTGCCAGTAGTATAAGCCGGGGGGGGACAGATACGCAGTATTTT. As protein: CASSISRGGTDTQYF.

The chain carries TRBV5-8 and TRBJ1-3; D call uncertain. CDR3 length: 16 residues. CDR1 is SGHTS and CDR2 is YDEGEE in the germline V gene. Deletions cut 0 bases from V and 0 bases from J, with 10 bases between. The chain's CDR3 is CASSLVGRSSGNTIYF. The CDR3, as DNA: TGTGCCAGCAGCTTGGTTGGCAGGAGCTCTGGAAACACCATATATTTT.

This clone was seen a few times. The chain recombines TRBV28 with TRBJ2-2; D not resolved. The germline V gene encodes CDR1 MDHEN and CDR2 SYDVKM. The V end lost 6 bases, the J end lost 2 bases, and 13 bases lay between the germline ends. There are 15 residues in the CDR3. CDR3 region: CASRPTDLNTGELFF. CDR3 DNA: TGTGCCAGCAGACCTACAGACTTAAACACCGGGGAGCTGTTTTTT.

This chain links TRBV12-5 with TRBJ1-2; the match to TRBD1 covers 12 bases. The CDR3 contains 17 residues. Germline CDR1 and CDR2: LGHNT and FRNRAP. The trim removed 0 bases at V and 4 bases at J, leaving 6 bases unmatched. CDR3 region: CASGLVTGTGGVYGYTF. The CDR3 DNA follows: TGTGCTAGTGGTTTGGTTACCGGGACAGGGGGCGTCTATGGCTACACCTTC.

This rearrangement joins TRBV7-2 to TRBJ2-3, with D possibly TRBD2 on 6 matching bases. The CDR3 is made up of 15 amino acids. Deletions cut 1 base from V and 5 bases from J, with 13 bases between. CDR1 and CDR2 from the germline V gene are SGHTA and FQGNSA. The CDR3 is CASSLGPRGKDTQYF. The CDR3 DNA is TGTGCCAGCAGCTTAGGGCCCCGGGGGAAAGATACGCAGTATTTT. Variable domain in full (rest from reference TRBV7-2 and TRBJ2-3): GAGVSQSPSNKVTEKGKDVELRCDPISGHTALYWYRQSLGQGLEFLIYFQGNSAPDKSGLPSDRFSAERTGGSVSTLTIQRTQQEDSAVYLCASSLGPRGKDTQYFGPGTRLTVL.

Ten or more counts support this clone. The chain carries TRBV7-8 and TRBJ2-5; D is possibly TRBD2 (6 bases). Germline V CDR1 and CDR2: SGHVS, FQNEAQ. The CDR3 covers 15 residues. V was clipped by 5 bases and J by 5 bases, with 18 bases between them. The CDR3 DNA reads TGTGCCAGCAGCCCCCCCCCACGGGAGTGGGAGACCCAGTACTTC. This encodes CASSPPPREWETQYF.

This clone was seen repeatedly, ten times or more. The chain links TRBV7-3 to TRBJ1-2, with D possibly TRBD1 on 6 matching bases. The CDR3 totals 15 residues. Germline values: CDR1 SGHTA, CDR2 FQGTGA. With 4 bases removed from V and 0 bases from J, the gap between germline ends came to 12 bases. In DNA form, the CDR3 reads TGTGCCAGCAGCTCAAGGACAGCAGCTAACTATGGCTACACCTTC. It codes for CASSSRTAANYGYTF.

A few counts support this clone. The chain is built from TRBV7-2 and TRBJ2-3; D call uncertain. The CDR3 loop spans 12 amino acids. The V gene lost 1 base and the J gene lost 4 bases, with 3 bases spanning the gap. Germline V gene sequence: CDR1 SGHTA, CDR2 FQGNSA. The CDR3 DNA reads TGTGCCAGCAGCTTAGGGGCAGATACGCAGTATTTT. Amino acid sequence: CASSLGADTQYF.

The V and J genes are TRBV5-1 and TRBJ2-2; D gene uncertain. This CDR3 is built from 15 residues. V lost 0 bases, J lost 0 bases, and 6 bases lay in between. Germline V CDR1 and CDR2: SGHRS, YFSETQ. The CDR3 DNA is TGCGCCAGCAGCTTGGGGCATTCGAACACCGGGGAGCTGTTTTTT. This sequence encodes CASSLGHSNTGELFF. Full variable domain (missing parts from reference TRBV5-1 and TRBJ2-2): KAGVTQTPRYLIKTRGQQVTLSCSPISGHRSVSWYQQTPGQGLQFLFEYFSETQRNKGNFPGRFSGRQFSNSRSEMNVSTLELGDSALYLCASSLGHSNTGELFFGEGSRLTVL.

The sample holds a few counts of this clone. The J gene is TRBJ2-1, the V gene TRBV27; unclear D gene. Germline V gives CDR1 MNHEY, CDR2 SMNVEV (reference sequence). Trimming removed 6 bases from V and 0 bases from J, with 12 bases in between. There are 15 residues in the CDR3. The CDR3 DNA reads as TGTGCCAGCAGCGGATCGGAGAGCTCCTACAATGAGCAGTTCTTC. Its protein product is CASSGSESSYNEQFF.

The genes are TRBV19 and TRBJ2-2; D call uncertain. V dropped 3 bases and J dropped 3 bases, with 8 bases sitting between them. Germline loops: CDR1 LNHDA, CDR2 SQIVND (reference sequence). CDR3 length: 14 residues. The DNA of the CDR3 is TGTGCCAGTAGTATCGATTCTTACACCGGGGAGCTGTTTTTT. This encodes CASSIDSYTGELFF.

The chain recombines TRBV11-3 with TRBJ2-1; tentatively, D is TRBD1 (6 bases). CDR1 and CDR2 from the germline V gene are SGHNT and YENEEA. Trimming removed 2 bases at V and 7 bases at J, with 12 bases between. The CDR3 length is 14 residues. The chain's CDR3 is CASSLRGSTNEQFF. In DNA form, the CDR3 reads TGTGCCAGCAGCTTAAGGGGGAGCACGAATGAGCAGTTCTTC. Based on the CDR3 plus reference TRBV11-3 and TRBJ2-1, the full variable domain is EAGVVQSPRYKIIEKKQPVAFWCNPISGHNTLYWYLQNLGQGPELLIRYENEEAVDDSQLPKDRFSAERLKGVDSTLKIQPAELGDSAVYLCASSLRGSTNEQFFGPGTRLTVL.

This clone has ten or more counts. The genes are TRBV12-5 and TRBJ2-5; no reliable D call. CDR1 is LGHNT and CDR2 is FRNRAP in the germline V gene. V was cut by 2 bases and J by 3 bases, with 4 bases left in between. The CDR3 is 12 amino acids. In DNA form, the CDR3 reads TGTGCTAGTGGTTTGCCGGAAGAGACCCAGTACTTC. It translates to CASGLPEETQYF.

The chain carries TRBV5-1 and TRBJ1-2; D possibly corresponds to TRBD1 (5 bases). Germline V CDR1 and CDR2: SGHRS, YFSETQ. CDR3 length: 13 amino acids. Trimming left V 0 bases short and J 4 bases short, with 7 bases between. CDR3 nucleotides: TGCGCCAGCAGCTTGGCGGGGGGCTATGGCTACACCTTC. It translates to CASSLAGGYGYTF. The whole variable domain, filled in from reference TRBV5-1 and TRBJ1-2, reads KAGVTQTPRYLIKTRGQQVTLSCSPISGHRSVSWYQQTPGQGLQFLFEYFSETQRNKGNFPGRFSGRQFSNSRSEMNVSTLELGDSALYLCASSLAGGYGYTFGSGTRLTVV.